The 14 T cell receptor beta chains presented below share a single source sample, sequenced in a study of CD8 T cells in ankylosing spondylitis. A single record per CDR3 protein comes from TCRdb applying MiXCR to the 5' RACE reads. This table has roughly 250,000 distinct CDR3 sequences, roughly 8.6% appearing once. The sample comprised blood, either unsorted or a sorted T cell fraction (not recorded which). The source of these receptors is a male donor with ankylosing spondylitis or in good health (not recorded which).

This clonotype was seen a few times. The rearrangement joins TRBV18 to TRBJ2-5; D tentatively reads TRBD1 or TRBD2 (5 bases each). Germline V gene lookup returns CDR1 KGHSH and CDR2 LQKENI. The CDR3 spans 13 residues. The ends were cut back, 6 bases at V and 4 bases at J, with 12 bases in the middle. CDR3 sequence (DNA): TGTGCCAGCTCTGGGGACGGCCGAGAGACCCAGTACTTC. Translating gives CASSGDGRETQYF. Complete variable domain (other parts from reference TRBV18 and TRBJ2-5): NAGVMQNPRHLVRRRGQEARLRCSPMKGHSHVYWYRQLPEEGLKFMVYLQKENIIDESGMPKERFSAEFPKEGPSILRIQQVVRGDSAAYFCASSGDGRETQYFGPGTRLLVL.

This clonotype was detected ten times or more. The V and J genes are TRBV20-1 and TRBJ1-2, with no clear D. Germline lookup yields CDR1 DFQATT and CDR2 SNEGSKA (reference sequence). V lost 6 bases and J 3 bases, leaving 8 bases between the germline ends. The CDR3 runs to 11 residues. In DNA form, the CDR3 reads TGCAGTGCCCGGGCGGACTATGGCTACACCTTC. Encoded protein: CSARADYGYTF.

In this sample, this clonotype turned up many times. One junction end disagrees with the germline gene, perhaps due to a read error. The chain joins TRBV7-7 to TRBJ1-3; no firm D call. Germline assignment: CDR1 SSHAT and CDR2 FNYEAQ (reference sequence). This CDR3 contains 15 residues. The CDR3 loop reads CASSLASGAGNTIYF. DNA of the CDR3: TGTGCTAGCAGCTTAGCAAGCGGGGCTGGAAACACCATATATTTT.

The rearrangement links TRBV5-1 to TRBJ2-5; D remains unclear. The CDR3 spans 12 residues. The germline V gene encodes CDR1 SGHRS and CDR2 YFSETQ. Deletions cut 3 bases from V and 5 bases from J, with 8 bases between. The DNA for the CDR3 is TGCGCCAGCAGCTCGGGTAGGGAGACCCAGTACTTC. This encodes CASSSGRETQYF.

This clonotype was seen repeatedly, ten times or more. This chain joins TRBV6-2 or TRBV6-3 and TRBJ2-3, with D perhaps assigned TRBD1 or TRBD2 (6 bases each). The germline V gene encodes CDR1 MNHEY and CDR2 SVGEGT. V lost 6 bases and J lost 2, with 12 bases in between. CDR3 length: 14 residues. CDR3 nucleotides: TGTGCCAGCAGAGGGGGGACTCCCACAGATACGCAGTATTTT. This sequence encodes CASRGGTPTDTQYF.

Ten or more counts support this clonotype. The CDR3 DNA is TGTGCCAGCAGCCCGGGGACAGGGCATAACTATGGCTACACCTTC. Residues: CASSPGTGHNYGYTF. The rearrangement joins TRBV11-2 to TRBJ1-2; 9 bases are a match to TRBD1. Per the germline V gene, CDR1 is SGHAT and CDR2 is FQNNGV. The ends lost 5 bases at V and 1 base at J; junction bases unmatched: 5. The CDR3 is made up of 15 amino acids.

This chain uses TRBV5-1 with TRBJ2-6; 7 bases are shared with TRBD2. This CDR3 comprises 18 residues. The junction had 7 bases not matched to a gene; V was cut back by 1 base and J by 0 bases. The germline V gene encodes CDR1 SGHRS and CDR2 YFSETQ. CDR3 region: CASSLSPRERSGANVLTF. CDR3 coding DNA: TGCGCCAGCAGCTTGTCCCCGCGGGAGCGCTCTGGGGCCAACGTCCTGACTTTC.

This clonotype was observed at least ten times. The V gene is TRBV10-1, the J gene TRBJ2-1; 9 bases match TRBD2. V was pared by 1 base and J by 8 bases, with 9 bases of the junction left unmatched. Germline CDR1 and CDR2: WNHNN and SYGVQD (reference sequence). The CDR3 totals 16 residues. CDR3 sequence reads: CASSELVAGDFDEQFF. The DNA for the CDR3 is TGCGCCAGCAGTGAGTTGGTAGCGGGAGACTTCGATGAGCAGTTCTTC.

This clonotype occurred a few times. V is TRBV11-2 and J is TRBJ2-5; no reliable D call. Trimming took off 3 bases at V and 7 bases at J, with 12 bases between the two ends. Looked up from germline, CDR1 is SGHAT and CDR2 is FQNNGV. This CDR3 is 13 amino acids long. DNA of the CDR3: TGTGCCAGCAGCTTGGCAGGCCTAGGGACCCAGTACTTC. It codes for CASSLAGLGTQYF.

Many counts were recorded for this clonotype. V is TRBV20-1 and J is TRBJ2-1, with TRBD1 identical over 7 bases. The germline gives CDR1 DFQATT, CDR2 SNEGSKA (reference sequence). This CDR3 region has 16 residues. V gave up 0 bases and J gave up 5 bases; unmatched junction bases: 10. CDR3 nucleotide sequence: TGCAGTGCTAGAGAGCCCGGGACAGCTATCGACAATGAGCAGTTCTTC. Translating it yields CSAREPGTAIDNEQFF.

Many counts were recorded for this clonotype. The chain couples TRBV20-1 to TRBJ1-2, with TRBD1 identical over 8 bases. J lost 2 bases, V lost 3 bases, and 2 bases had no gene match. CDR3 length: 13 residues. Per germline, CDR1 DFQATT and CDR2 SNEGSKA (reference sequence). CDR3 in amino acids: CSARDRANYGYTF. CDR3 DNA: TGCAGTGCTAGGGACAGGGCGAACTATGGCTACACCTTC.

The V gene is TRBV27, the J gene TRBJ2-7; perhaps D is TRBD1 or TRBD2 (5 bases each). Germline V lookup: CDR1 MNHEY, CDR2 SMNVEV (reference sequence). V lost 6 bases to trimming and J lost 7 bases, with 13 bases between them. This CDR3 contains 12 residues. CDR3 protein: CASSTGPMEQYF. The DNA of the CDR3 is TGTGCCAGCAGCACGGGACCCATGGAGCAGTACTTC.

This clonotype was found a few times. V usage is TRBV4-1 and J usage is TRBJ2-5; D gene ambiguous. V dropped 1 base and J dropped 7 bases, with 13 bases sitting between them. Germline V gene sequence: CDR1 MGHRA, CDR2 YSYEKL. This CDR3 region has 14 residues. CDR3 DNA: TGCGCCAGCAGCCAAGTCCCGTCCGGTGGGACCCAGTACTTC. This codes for CASSQVPSGGTQYF.

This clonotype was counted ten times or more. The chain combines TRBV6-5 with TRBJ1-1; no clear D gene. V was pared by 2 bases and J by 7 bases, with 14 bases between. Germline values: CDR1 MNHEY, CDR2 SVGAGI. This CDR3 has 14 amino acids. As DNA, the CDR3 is TGTGCCAGCAGTTACGGAGATCGGCAAGGTGAAGCTTTCTTT. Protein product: CASSYGDRQGEAFF.